This TCR beta chain is from a study of blood T cell repertoires in COVID-19. Study background: Samples taken during acute and convalescent COVID-19 were collected in the United States, Italy and Spain. T cells, B-cell-depleted T cells, or PBMCs provided the cDNA or gDNA that served as material.

Germline V gene sequence: CDR1 LGHDT, CDR2 YNNKEL (reference sequence). V lost 0 bases and J 0 bases, leaving 21 bases between the germline ends. This CDR3 has 20 amino acids. Original processing methods: Estimated nucleated cell counts came from reference gene primer amplification. The table came from immunoSEQ multiplex PCR; TCRdb's copy has only in-frame clones and leaves some out. D and trimming come from the DNA, and the V and J calls and clone size come from that table. The top ten clones hold about 7.2% of a sample with 200,000 to 250,000 clones, roughly 75% of them seen once. The chain has TRBV3-1 (or the pseudogene TRBV3-2) and TRBJ1-3, with a weak D call TRBD1 (6 bases). Sample: peripheral blood. The TCR originated in a woman between 65 and 79 years old with acute or convalescent COVID-19. CDR3 loop: CASSQDGNRAPLSSGNTIYF. The CDR3 nucleotides are TGTGCCAGCAGCCAAGATGGGAACAGGGCCCCTTTAAGCTCTGGAAACACCATATATTTT.